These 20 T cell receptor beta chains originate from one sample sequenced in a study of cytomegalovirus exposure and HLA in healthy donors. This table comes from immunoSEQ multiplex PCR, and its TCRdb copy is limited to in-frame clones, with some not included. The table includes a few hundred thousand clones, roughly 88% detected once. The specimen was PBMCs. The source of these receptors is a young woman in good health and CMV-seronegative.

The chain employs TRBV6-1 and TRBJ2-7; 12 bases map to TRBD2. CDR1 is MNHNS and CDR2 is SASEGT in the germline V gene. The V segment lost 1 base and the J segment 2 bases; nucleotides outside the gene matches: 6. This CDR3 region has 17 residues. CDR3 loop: CASSEVLAGGTPYEQYF. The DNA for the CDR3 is TGTGCCAGCAGTGAAGTCCTAGCGGGGGGGACACCCTACGAGCAGTACTTC.

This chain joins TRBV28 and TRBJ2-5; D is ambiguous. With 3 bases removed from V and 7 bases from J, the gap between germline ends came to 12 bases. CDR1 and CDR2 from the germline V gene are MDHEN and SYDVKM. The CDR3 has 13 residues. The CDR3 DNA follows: TGTGCCAGCAGTTTCCAGAGAGTCGGGACCCAGTACTTC. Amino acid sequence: CASSFQRVGTQYF.

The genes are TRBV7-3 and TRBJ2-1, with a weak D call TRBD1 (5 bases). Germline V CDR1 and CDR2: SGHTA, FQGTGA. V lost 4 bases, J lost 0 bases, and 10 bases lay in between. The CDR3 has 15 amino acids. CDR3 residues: CASSSTVSSYNEQFF. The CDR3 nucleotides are TGTGCCAGCAGCTCGACAGTTAGCTCCTACAATGAGCAGTTCTTC.

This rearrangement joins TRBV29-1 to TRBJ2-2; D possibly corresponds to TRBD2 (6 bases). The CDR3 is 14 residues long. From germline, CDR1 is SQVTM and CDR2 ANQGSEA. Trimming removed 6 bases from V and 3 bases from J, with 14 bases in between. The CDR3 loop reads CSVAGLTHTGELFF. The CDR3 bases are TGCAGCGTCGCCGGACTAACGCACACCGGGGAGCTGTTTTTT.

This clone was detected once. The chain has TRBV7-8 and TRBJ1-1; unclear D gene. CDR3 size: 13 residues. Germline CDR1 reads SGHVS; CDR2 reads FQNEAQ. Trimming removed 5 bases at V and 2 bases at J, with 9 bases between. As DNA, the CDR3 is TGTGCCAGCAGCCTTAGAAGTAACACTGAAGCTTTCTTT. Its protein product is CASSLRSNTEAFF.

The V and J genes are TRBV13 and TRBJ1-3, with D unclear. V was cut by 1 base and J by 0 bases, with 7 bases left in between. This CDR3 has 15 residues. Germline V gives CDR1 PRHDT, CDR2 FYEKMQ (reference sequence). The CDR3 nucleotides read TGTGCCAGCAGCTTAGACAAGAGCTCTGGAAACACCATATATTTT. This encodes CASSLDKSSGNTIYF.

The CDR3 coding sequence is TGTGCCAGCAGCCCCCGGACGGATACCTACGAGCAGTACTTC. Amino acids: CASSPRTDTYEQYF. This chain uses TRBV14 with TRBJ2-7; D is uncertain. Between the trimmed V and J ends, which lost 4 bases and 2 bases, there was a span of 12 bases. CDR3 size: 14 residues. Germline V lookup: CDR1 SGHDN, CDR2 FVKESK.

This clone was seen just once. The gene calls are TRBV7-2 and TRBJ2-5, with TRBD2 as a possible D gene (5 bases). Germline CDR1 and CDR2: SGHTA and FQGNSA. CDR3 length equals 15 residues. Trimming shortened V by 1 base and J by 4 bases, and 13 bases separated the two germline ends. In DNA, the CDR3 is TGTGCCAGCAGCTTAGTGGCTAGCCGGACAGAGACCCAGTACTTC. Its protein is CASSLVASRTETQYF.

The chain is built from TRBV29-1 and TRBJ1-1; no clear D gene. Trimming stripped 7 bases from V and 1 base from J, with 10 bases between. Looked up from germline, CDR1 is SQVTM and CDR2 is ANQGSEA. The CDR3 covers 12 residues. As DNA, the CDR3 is TGCAGCGCCGGGCGGGGGAACACTGAAGCTTTCTTT. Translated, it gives CSAGRGNTEAFF. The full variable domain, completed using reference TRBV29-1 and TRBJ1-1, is SAVISQKPSRDICQRGTSLTIQCQVDSQVTMMFWYRQQPGQSLTLIATANQGSEATYESGFVIDKFPISRPNLTFSTLTVSNMSPEDSSIYLCSAGRGNTEAFFGQGTRLTVV.

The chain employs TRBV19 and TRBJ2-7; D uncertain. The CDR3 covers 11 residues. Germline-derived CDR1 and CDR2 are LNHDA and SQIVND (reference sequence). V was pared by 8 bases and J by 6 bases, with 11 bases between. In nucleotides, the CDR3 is TGTGCCAGTGGTCAAGTGCGCGAGCAGTACTTC. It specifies CASGQVREQYF. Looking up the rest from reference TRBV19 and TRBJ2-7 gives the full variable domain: DGGITQSPKYLFRKEGQNVTLSCEQNLNHDAMYWYRQDPGQGLRLIYYSQIVNDFQKGDIAEGYSVSREKKESFPLTVTSAQKNPTAFYLCASGQVREQYFGPGTRLTVT.

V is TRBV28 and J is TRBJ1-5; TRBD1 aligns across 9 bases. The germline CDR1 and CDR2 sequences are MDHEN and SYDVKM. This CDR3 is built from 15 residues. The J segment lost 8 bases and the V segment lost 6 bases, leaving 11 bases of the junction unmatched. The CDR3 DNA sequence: TGTGCCAGCAGGCCACAGGGGGCGCAGAGAGAGCCCCAGCATTTT. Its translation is CASRPQGAQREPQHF.

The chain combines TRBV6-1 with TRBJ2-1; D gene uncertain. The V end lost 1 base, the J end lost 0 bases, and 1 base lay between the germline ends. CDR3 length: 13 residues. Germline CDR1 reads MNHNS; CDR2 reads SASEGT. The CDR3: CASSEGSYNEQFF. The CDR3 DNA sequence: TGTGCCAGCAGTGAAGGCTCCTACAATGAGCAGTTCTTC.

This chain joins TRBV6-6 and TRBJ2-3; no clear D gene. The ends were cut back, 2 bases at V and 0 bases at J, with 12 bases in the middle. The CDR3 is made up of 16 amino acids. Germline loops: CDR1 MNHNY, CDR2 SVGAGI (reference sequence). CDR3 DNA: TGTGCCAGCAGTTACAGGTTTCCAACTAGCACAGATACGCAGTATTTT. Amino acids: CASSYRFPTSTDTQYF.

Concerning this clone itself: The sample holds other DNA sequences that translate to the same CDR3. The CDR3 loop reads CASGTSSYNEQFF. Written as DNA, the CDR3 is TGTGCCAGCGGGACTAGCTCCTACAATGAGCAGTTCTTC. This sequence joins TRBV19 and TRBJ2-1; 8 nucleotides line up with TRBD2. The length of the CDR3 is 13 residues. Germline V CDR1 and CDR2: LNHDA, SQIVND (reference sequence). With V trimmed by 9 bases and J by 0 bases, 1 base remained unmatched.

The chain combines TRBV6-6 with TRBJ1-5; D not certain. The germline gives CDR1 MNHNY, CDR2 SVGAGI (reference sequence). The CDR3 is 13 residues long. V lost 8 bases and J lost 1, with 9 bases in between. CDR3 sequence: CASGPGSNQPQHF. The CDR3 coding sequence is TGTGCCAGCGGCCCGGGAAGCAATCAGCCCCAGCATTTT.

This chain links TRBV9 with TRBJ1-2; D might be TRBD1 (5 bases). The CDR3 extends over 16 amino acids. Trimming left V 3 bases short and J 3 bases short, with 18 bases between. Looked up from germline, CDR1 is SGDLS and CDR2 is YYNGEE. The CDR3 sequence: CASSGSRTKLDYGYTF. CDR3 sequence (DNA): TGTGCCAGCAGCGGGTCCAGGACAAAACTAGACTATGGCTACACCTTC.

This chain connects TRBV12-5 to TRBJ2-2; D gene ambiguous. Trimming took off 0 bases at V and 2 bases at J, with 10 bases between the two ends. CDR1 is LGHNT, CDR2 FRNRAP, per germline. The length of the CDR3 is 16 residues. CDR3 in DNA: TGTGCTAGTGGTTTGGTACTAAACAGAAACACCGGGGAGCTGTTTTTT. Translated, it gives CASGLVLNRNTGELFF.

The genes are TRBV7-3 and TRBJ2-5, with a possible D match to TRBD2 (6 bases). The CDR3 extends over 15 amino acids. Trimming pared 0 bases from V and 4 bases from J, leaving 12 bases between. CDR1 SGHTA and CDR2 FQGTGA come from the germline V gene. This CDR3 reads CASSLTAGFGETQYF. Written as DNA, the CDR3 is TGTGCCAGCAGCTTAACAGCGGGTTTCGGAGAGACCCAGTACTTC.

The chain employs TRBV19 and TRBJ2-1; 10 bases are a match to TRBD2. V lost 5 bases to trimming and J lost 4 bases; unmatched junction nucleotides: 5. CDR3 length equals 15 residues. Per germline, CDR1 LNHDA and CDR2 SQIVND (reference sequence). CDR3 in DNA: TGTGCCAGTAGTCCTAGCGGGAGTACGTACAATGAGCAGTTCTTC. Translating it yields CASSPSGSTYNEQFF.

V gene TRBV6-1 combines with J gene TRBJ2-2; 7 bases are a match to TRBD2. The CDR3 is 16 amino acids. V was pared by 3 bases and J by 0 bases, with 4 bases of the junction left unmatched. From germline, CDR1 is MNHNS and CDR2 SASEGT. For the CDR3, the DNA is TGTGCCAGCAGTGATTGGGGAGGGCCGAACACCGGGGAGCTGTTTTTT. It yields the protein CASSDWGGPNTGELFF.